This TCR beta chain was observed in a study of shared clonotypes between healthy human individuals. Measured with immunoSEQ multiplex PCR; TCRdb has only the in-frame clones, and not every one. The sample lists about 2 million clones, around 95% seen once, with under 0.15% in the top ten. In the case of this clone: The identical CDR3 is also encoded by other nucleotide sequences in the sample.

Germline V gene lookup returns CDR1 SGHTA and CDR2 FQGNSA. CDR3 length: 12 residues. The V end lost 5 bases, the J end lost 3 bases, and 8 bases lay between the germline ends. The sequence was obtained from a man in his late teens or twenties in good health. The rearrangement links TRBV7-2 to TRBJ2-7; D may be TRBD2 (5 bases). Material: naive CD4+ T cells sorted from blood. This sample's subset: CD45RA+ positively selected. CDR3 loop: CASSPGGYEQYF. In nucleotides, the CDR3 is TGTGCCAGCAGCCCCGGAGGCTACGAGCAGTACTTC.